The 28 T cell receptor beta chains below were found in one sample sequenced in a study of Graves' ophthalmopathy and Graves' hyperthyroidism. Amplifying from RNA transcripts, the study obtained TCR beta CDR3 regions. Investigators did first-round RT-PCR with HTBI primers, then second-round multiplex PCR. TCRdb reprocessed the multiplex PCR reads via MiXCR and lists one record per CDR3 protein. The sample yields a few hundred thousand distinct CDR3 sequences, roughly 15% seen once. Source material: peripheral blood. These receptors were collected from a woman under 30 with stable Graves' hyperthyroidism.

This clonotype was counted many times. The chain links TRBV13 to TRBJ1-1; TRBD1 matches at 7 bases. CDR3 size: 14 residues. V lost 4 bases to trimming and J lost 3 bases; unmatched junction nucleotides: 5. From germline, CDR1 is PRHDT and CDR2 FYEKMQ (reference sequence). The CDR3 sequence: CASSSGGGHTEAFF. CDR3 DNA: TGTGCCAGCAGCTCAGGGGGGGGCCACACTGAAGCTTTCTTT.

This clonotype was seen many times. V and J are TRBV4-2 and TRBJ1-2; D unclear. V lost 0 bases to trimming and J lost 5 bases, with 7 bases between them. Germline loops: CDR1 LGHNA, CDR2 YNFKEQ. CDR3 length: 13 amino acids. The CDR3 loop reads CASSQDIVYGYTF. Here the CDR3 DNA reads TGTGCCAGCAGCCAAGACATAGTTTATGGCTACACCTTC.

In its sample, this clonotype was seen many times. The chain links TRBV19 to TRBJ1-1; no reliable D call. This CDR3 is built from 13 residues. Trimming took off 1 base at V and 6 bases at J, with 9 bases between the two ends. Germline CDR1 is LNHDA and CDR2 is SQIVND (reference sequence). The CDR3 here is CASSIGGRAEAFF. The CDR3, as DNA: TGTGCCAGTAGTATAGGAGGGAGGGCTGAAGCTTTCTTT.

In its sample, this clonotype was seen many times. This chain joins TRBV20-1 and TRBJ2-7; 9 nucleotides line up with TRBD2. Germline CDR1 DFQATT, CDR2 SNEGSKA (reference sequence). The CDR3 totals 15 residues. V lost 7 bases, J lost 0 bases, and 10 bases stayed unmatched. The CDR3 region has the DNA TGCAGTGTGGGATTTCTAGCGGGGATCTCCTACGAGCAGTACTTC. Translating gives CSVGFLAGISYEQYF.

The chain has TRBV12-3 or TRBV12-4 and TRBJ1-2, with D tentatively TRBD1 (5 bases). This CDR3 has 16 amino acids. The V end was cut by 5 bases, the J end by 0 bases, with 16 bases between. CDR3 in amino acids: CASSHLDSEANYGYTF. CDR3 in DNA: TGTGCCAGCAGTCACCTCGACAGCGAAGCTAACTATGGCTACACCTTC.

This clonotype has a count of ten or more. This chain joins TRBV12-3 or TRBV12-4 and TRBJ2-5, with D unresolved. The ends were cut back, 3 bases at V and 4 bases at J, with 12 bases in the middle. The CDR3 spans 14 residues. The CDR3 DNA reads as TGTGCCAGCAGTTTGGACGGTGGGTCAGAGACCCAGTACTTC. This gives the protein CASSLDGGSETQYF.

This clonotype was seen at least ten times. This chain uses TRBV12-3 or TRBV12-4 with TRBJ1-5; maybe TRBD1 (5 bases). This CDR3 has 14 residues. Deletions cut 3 bases from V and 2 bases from J, with 8 bases between. DNA of the CDR3: TGTGCCAGCAGTTTGGGAGGGGGCAATCAGCCCCAGCATTTT. Amino acid sequence: CASSLGGGNQPQHF.

There are many counts of this clonotype. This sequence joins TRBV6-5 and TRBJ1-5; 10 bases agree with TRBD1. V was pared by 5 bases and J by 1 base, with 8 bases of the junction left unmatched. There are 17 residues in the CDR3. The germline gives CDR1 MNHEY, CDR2 SVGAGI. CDR3 sequence: CASSTLRDRGSNQPQHF. For the CDR3, the DNA is TGTGCCAGCAGTACTCTCCGGGACAGGGGAAGCAATCAGCCCCAGCATTTT.

This clonotype was counted many times. V is TRBV6-2 or TRBV6-3 and J is TRBJ1-5, with a tentative D call TRBD1 (5 bases). Looked up from germline, CDR1 is MNHEY and CDR2 is SVGEGT. The CDR3 runs 14 residues. The V end lost 6 bases, the J end lost 1 base, and 10 bases lay between the germline ends. CDR3 sequence reads: CASRPTGSNQPQHF. CDR3 in DNA: TGTGCCAGCAGGCCCACAGGCAGCAATCAGCCCCAGCATTTT.

In this sample, this clonotype turned up many times. This clone may be a read error of a much larger clone one base away. The chain has TRBV2 and TRBJ1-6, with no clear D. Germline CDR1 and CDR2: SNHLY and FYNNEI. The CDR3 has 13 amino acids. This chain's CDR3 is CASTPVSNSHLHF. CDR3 sequence (DNA): TGTGCCAGCACCCCGGTTTCTAATTCACACCTCCACTTT. Based on the CDR3 plus reference TRBV2 and TRBJ1-6, the full variable domain is EPEVTQTPSHQVTQMGQEVILRCVPISNHLYFYWYRQILGQKVEFLVSFYNNEISEKSEIFDDQFSVERPDGSNFTLKIRSTKLEDSAMYFCASTPVSNSHLHFGNGTRLTVT.

This clonotype was picked up many times. CDR3 DNA: TGTGCCAGCAGCTTAACGGCAGGGCAAGAGACCCAGTACTTC. Encoded protein: CASSLTAGQETQYF. The chain recombines TRBV7-9 with TRBJ2-5; tentative D call: TRBD1 (5 bases). CDR1 and CDR2 (germline): SEHNR, FQNEAQ (reference sequence). Trimming removed 2 bases at V and 2 bases at J, with 9 bases between. The CDR3 loop spans 14 amino acids. Variable domain in full (rest from reference TRBV7-9 and TRBJ2-5): DTGVSQNPRHKITKRGQNVTFRCDPISEHNRLYWYRQTLGQGPEFLTYFQNEAQLEKSRLLSDRFSAERPKGSFSTLEIQRTEQGDSAMYLCASSLTAGQETQYFGPGTRLLVL.

This clonotype was observed at least ten times. This chain links TRBV6-5 with TRBJ2-5, with 7 bases matching TRBD2. The V gene's germline CDR1 is MNHEY and CDR2 SVGAGI. This CDR3 comprises 15 residues. V was pared by 6 bases and J by 3 bases, with 10 bases of the junction left unmatched. The CDR3 bases are TGTGCCAGCAGCTCCTCGGGGGGTTTAAAAGAGACCCAGTACTTC. It yields the protein CASSSSGGLKETQYF.

This clonotype was detected many times. V is TRBV19 and J is TRBJ1-2, with 7 nucleotides matching TRBD1. V was clipped by 9 bases and J by 2 bases; unmatched bases: 3. The CDR3 loop spans 12 amino acids. Germline CDR1 reads LNHDA; CDR2 reads SQIVND (reference sequence). CDR3 DNA sequence: TGTGCCAGCGGGACAGAAAACTATGGCTACACCTTC. This codes for CASGTENYGYTF.

This clonotype was counted ten times or more. The chain couples TRBV9 to TRBJ2-7; 8 positions agree with TRBD1. CDR3 length: 13 residues. Germline-derived CDR1 and CDR2 are SGDLS and YYNGEE. V gave up 5 bases and J gave up 9 bases; unmatched junction bases: 10. The CDR3 DNA reads as TGTGCCAGCAGTGGACAGGGCGCCCCAGGGCAGTACTTC. This sequence encodes CASSGQGAPGQYF. Variable domain in full (rest from reference TRBV9 and TRBJ2-7): DSGVTQTPKHLITATGQRVTLRCSPRSGDLSVYWYQQSLDQGLQFLIQYYNGEERAKGNILERFSAQQFPDLHSELNLSSLELGDSALYFCASSGQGAPGQYFGPGTRLTVT.

This clonotype showed up many times. The rearrangement joins TRBV12-3 or TRBV12-4 to TRBJ1-5; D ambiguous. This CDR3 comprises 14 residues. Trimming shortened V by 3 bases and J by 6 bases, and 12 bases separated the two germline ends. The CDR3 loop is CASSFGRSGQPQHF. The DNA for the CDR3 is TGTGCCAGCAGTTTCGGCCGCTCTGGTCAGCCCCAGCATTTT.

This clonotype was observed a handful of times. A much bigger clone sits one base away, suggesting this may be a read error. The V call is TRBV2, the J call TRBJ2-5, with a possible D match to TRBD1 (5 bases). Per the germline V gene, CDR1 is SNHLY and CDR2 is FYNNEI. CDR3 size: 13 residues. In DNA form, the CDR3 reads TGTGCCAGCAGTGACAGGGAACAAGAGACCAAGTACTTC. Translation gives CASSDREQETKYF.

This chain joins TRBV6-1 and TRBJ2-7, with 13 bases identical to TRBD2. The V gene's germline CDR1 is MNHNS and CDR2 SASEGT. Germline trimming cut 9 bases from V and 4 bases from J; bases unmatched to any gene: 6. The CDR3 is made up of 14 amino acids. CDR3 in DNA: TGTGCCAGTATGACTAGCGGGGGGTTGTACGAGCAGTACTTC. Its translation: CASMTSGGLYEQYF.

There are many counts of this clonotype. Here the CDR3 DNA reads TGTGCCAGCAGTTACAGGGGGGGAGATTCGGTGGAGCAGTACTTC. Translated: CASSYRGGDSVEQYF. This sequence joins TRBV6-5 and TRBJ2-7, with a possible D match to TRBD2 (7 bases). The germline V and J ends were trimmed by 2 bases and 7 bases, with 18 bases remaining between them. CDR3 size: 15 residues. Per germline, CDR1 MNHEY and CDR2 SVGAGI.

This clonotype was counted at least ten times. The rearrangement links TRBV7-8 to TRBJ2-7; TRBD1 matches at 7 bases. V was clipped by 5 bases and J by 3 bases; unmatched bases: 10. CDR3 length: 15 amino acids. The V gene's germline CDR1 is SGHVS and CDR2 FQNEAQ. CDR3 protein: CASSPLGQGDYEQYF. The DNA for the CDR3 is TGTGCCAGCAGCCCCCTCGGCCAGGGGGACTACGAGCAGTACTTC.

This clonotype was found many times. This rearrangement joins TRBV14 to TRBJ2-5; TRBD1 agrees at 10 bases. The CDR3 covers 15 residues. Germline V gives CDR1 SGHDN, CDR2 FVKESK. Trimming took 1 base from V and 3 from J; bases not matched to a gene: 2. Written as DNA, the CDR3 is TGTGCCAGCAGCCAAGGGGGACAGGGGAAAGAGACCCAGTACTTC. Translation: CASSQGGQGKETQYF.

There are many counts of this clonotype. This chain connects TRBV11-2 to TRBJ2-5; D possibly corresponds to TRBD1 (5 bases). Trimming removed 1 base at V and 1 base at J, with 25 bases between. The CDR3 spans 20 residues. Germline CDR1 reads SGHAT; CDR2 reads FQNNGV. DNA of the CDR3: TGTGCCAGCAGCTTAGTTTGGGGAATGACGCATCAGGGCCCCCAAGAGACCCAGTACTTC. It encodes CASSLVWGMTHQGPQETQYF.

This clonotype was seen repeatedly, ten times or more. This chain connects TRBV5-1 to TRBJ2-7; D uncertain. With 4 bases removed from V and 2 bases from J, the gap between germline ends came to 19 bases. From germline, CDR1 is SGHRS and CDR2 YFSETQ. This CDR3 spans 16 amino acids. This CDR3 is CASSPTTHQGTYEQYF. CDR3 DNA: TGCGCCAGCAGCCCAACGACTCACCAAGGGACCTACGAGCAGTACTTC. Full variable domain (remainder filled in from reference TRBV5-1 and TRBJ2-7): KAGVTQTPRYLIKTRGQQVTLSCSPISGHRSVSWYQQTPGQGLQFLFEYFSETQRNKGNFPGRFSGRQFSNSRSEMNVSTLELGDSALYLCASSPTTHQGTYEQYFGPGTRLTVT.

This clonotype was seen ten or more times. This rearrangement joins TRBV10-3 to TRBJ2-7; TRBD2 agrees at 13 bases. J was trimmed by 2 bases and V by 3 bases; bases with no gene match: 4. The CDR3 sequence is 16 residues long. Germline assignment: CDR1 ENHRY and CDR2 SYGVKD. CDR3 DNA: TGTGCCATCAGTGACGAAGGACTAGCGGGGGCCTACGAGCAGTACTTC. Translated, it gives CAISDEGLAGAYEQYF.

This clonotype has a count of ten or more. This chain connects TRBV2 to TRBJ2-7; 9 nucleotides line up with TRBD1. The CDR3 is 14 amino acids. The J segment lost 2 bases and the V segment lost 7 bases, leaving 6 bases of the junction unmatched. Germline lookup yields CDR1 SNHLY and CDR2 FYNNEI. As DNA, the CDR3 is TGTGCCAGCAACCAGGACAGGGGCACCTACGAGCAGTACTTC. The encoded protein is CASNQDRGTYEQYF.

V is TRBV4-2 and J is TRBJ1-1, with TRBD1 identical over 7 bases. With V trimmed by 2 bases and J by 0 bases, 9 bases remained unmatched. The germline V gene has CDR1 LGHNA and CDR2 YNFKEQ. CDR3 length equals 17 residues. CDR3 nucleotides: TGTGCCAGCAGCCAACTCTACAGGGGTAACATGAACACTGAAGCTTTCTTT. Encoded protein: CASSQLYRGNMNTEAFF.

The V gene is TRBV12-3 or TRBV12-4, the J gene TRBJ1-6; no clear D. Trimming cost V 4 bases and J 7 bases, with 8 bases left between them. The CDR3 consists of 13 residues. The CDR3 region is CASSYTRNSPLHF. Written as DNA, the CDR3 is TGTGCCAGCAGTTACACGAGGAATTCACCCCTCCACTTT.

Many counts were recorded for this clonotype. The V call is TRBV29-1, the J call TRBJ2-7; D is uncertain. This CDR3 has 12 amino acids. Germline V gives CDR1 SQVTM, CDR2 ANQGSEA. Trimming took off 4 bases at V and 2 bases at J, with 9 bases between the two ends. The CDR3 nucleotides read TGCAGCGTTGGTGACAAAACCTACGAGCAGTACTTC. It specifies CSVGDKTYEQYF.

This clonotype was counted at least ten times. The chain combines TRBV4-2 with TRBJ2-7, with 11 nucleotides matching TRBD1. The ends lost 1 base at V and 1 base at J; junction bases unmatched: 12. The germline V gene has CDR1 LGHNA and CDR2 YNFKEQ. The CDR3 runs 19 residues. CDR3 DNA sequence: TGTGCCAGCAGCCAAGTGAAAGTGGACAGGGGGCGCGTATCCTACGAGCAGTACTTC. Translation: CASSQVKVDRGRVSYEQYF.